This T cell receptor (beta chain) was captured in a study of metastatic and nonmetastatic thyroid tumors. General study findings and limits: Patients with malignant thyroid tumors reportedly had significantly higher TCR beta diversity than those with benign nodules, in blood and tumor.

Original processing methods: The authors used CDR3 differences across clinicopathological groups to build a distant-metastasis classifier for papillary thyroid cancer. MiXCR reprocessed the PCR reads for TCRdb. The V and J calls and clone size come from TCRdb's table, not from the authors' own analysis. The profile shows fewer than 15,000 clones, around a quarter of them singletons. This CDR3 has 16 amino acids. Trimming at V came to 0 bases and at J to 4 bases, leaving 6 bases not matched to a gene. In germline, CDR1 is SGHNT, CDR2 YYREEE (reference sequence). In this sample, this clone turned up many times. The antigen is not known. Thyroid surgery was preceded by no treatment in any patient.

The material sequenced was tumor tissue. This TCR derives from a female donor with papillary thyroid cancer or a benign thyroid nodule (not recorded which). Some clones in this sample may be carry-over from other donors' samples. The rearrangement uses TRBV5-4 and TRBJ1-2, with 10 bases that match TRBD1. The CDR3 spells CASSLASGQGFYGYTF. The DNA of the CDR3 is TGTGCCAGCAGCTTGGCCTCGGGACAGGGGTTCTATGGCTACACCTTC.